This passage covers 22 T cell receptor beta chains from one sample sequenced in a study of blood T cell repertoires in COVID-19. Clones were sequenced by immunoSEQ multiplex PCR, and TCRdb holds only the in-frame ones, with some missing. This sample yields approximately 150,000 clones, of which approximately 80% are seen a single time; around 5% belongs to the top ten. The sample comprised peripheral blood. These receptors were collected from a human donor in a cohort sampled during active COVID-19.

The V and J genes are TRBV5-4 and TRBJ2-1; 10 nucleotides align to TRBD1. This CDR3 has 16 amino acids. V shed 2 bases and J 2 bases; nucleotides not matched to a gene: 4. The germline V gene encodes CDR1 SGHNT and CDR2 YYREEE (reference sequence). CDR3 loop: CASSFRTGGTYNEQFF. CDR3 nucleotides: TGTGCCAGCAGCTTTCGGACAGGGGGGACCTACAATGAGCAGTTCTTC.

This clone was counted at least ten times. The CDR3 is CAWRPPDRENTEAFF. DNA of the CDR3: TGTGCCTGGAGGCCACCGGACAGGGAGAACACTGAAGCTTTCTTT. The chain has TRBV30 and TRBJ1-1; 8 positions match TRBD1. CDR3 length: 15 residues. Per germline, CDR1 GTSNPN and CDR2 SVGIG (reference sequence). V gave up 3 bases and J gave up 1 base; unmatched junction bases: 7.

J is TRBJ2-7 and V is TRBV19, with D hard to call. V was clipped by 9 bases and J by 7 bases, with 28 bases between them. The CDR3 spans 16 residues. From germline, CDR1 is LNHDA and CDR2 SQIVND (reference sequence). CDR3: CARSLGSSDTSGEQYV. The CDR3, as DNA: TGTGCCAGATCCCTGGGTAGTAGTGACACCAGTGGGGAGCAGTACGTC.

This clone was detected only once. The V and J genes are TRBV5-8 and TRBJ1-5, with TRBD1 matching over 12 bases. Looked up from germline, CDR1 is SGHTS and CDR2 is YDEGEE. The CDR3 runs to 15 residues. The ends lost 4 bases at V and 6 bases at J; junction bases unmatched: 5. The CDR3 nucleotides read TGTGCCAGCAGCCTGGGACAGGGGGCTGGTCAGCCCCAGCATTTT. As protein: CASSLGQGAGQPQHF.

The chain employs TRBV19 and TRBJ2-5; D might be TRBD1 (6 bases). This CDR3 region has 15 residues. Germline V gives CDR1 LNHDA, CDR2 SQIVND (reference sequence). Deletions cut 5 bases from V and 0 bases from J, with 13 bases between. The CDR3 coding sequence is TGTGCCAGTAGTCTATCGACAGGTAACCAAGAGACCCAGTACTTC. Its translation is CASSLSTGNQETQYF.

This rearrangement joins TRBV6-5 to TRBJ1-4; D gene ambiguous. Germline CDR1 MNHEY, CDR2 SVGAGI. The CDR3 extends over 14 amino acids. Deletions cut 6 bases from V and 5 bases from J, with 13 bases between. The CDR3 nucleotides read TGTGCCAGCAGGATACGGGAAGAAAATGAAAAACTGTTTTTT. Its protein product is CASRIREENEKLFF.

The V call is TRBV25-1, the J call TRBJ2-2; D not certain. CDR3 length: 14 residues. Germline V gene sequence: CDR1 MGHDK, CDR2 SYGVNS. Trimming shortened V by 4 bases and J by 0 bases, and 6 bases separated the two germline ends. CDR3 protein: CASSVATNTGELFF. The CDR3 DNA reads TGTGCCAGCAGTGTGGCCACGAACACCGGGGAGCTGTTTTTT.

In the case of this clone: Other DNA sequences in the same sample also yield this CDR3. The gene calls are TRBV12-3 or TRBV12-4 and TRBJ2-2; D may be TRBD2 (6 bases). The CDR3 is 13 amino acids. The ends were cut back, 6 bases at V and 3 bases at J, with 8 bases in the middle. This CDR3 is CASRRGDTGELFF. The CDR3 DNA is TGTGCCAGCAGGCGGGGAGACACCGGGGAGCTGTTTTTT.

This chain connects TRBV5-1 to TRBJ1-1, with 7 bases fitting TRBD1. This CDR3 spans 13 amino acids. In germline, CDR1 is SGHRS, CDR2 YFSETQ. Germline trimming cut 2 bases from V and 3 bases from J; bases unmatched to any gene: 1. CDR3 sequence reads: CASSFGTDTEAFF. The CDR3, as DNA: TGCGCCAGCAGCTTTGGGACAGACACTGAAGCTTTCTTT.

The chain links TRBV3-1 (or the pseudogene TRBV3-2) to TRBJ2-1; TRBD2 matches at 9 bases. CDR3 size: 16 residues. Per the germline V gene, CDR1 is LGHDT and CDR2 is YNNKEL (reference sequence). V shed 1 base and J 7 bases; nucleotides not matched to a gene: 8. The CDR3, as DNA: TGTGCCAGCAGCCAAGCTCGTAGCGGGAGACGGAATGAGCAGTTCTTC. This codes for CASSQARSGRRNEQFF.

This clone showed up just once. The gene calls are TRBV28 and TRBJ1-5, with TRBD1 identical over 9 bases. Trimming cost V 7 bases and J 9 bases; bases outside gene matches: 13. CDR1 MDHEN and CDR2 SYDVKM come from the germline V gene. The CDR3 length is 15 residues. The CDR3 spells CASTPGDRDSGPQHF. The CDR3 DNA is TGTGCCAGCACCCCGGGGGACAGGGATTCGGGGCCCCAGCATTTT.

This chain connects TRBV9 to TRBJ2-4; tentatively, D is TRBD2 (5 bases). The CDR3 extends over 14 amino acids. The germline V gene has CDR1 SGDLS and CDR2 YYNGEE. The V end was cut by 3 bases, the J end by 8 bases, with 15 bases between. The CDR3 DNA follows: TGTGCCAGCAGCGCCTCAATAGCGTCAGACATTCAGTACTTC. Translation gives CASSASIASDIQYF. Looking up the rest from reference TRBV9 and TRBJ2-4 gives the full variable domain: DSGVTQTPKHLITATGQRVTLRCSPRSGDLSVYWYQQSLDQGLQFLIQYYNGEERAKGNILERFSAQQFPDLHSELNLSSLELGDSALYFCASSASIASDIQYFGAGTRLSVL.

This rearrangement joins TRBV4-1 to TRBJ2-3, with TRBD1 matching 7 bases. The CDR3 totals 18 residues. Losses at the gene ends were 0 bases for V and 4 bases for J; bases not matched to a gene: 13. Germline loops: CDR1 MGHRA, CDR2 YSYEKL. CDR3 residues: CASSQDGAGGDMSDTQYF. The CDR3 DNA follows: TGCGCCAGCAGCCAAGATGGGGCAGGGGGAGATATGTCAGATACGCAGTATTTT.

This chain uses TRBV12-3 or TRBV12-4 with TRBJ2-5; 7 bases match TRBD1. V lost 6 bases, J lost 5 bases, and 6 bases stayed unmatched. The CDR3 spans 13 residues. Written as DNA, the CDR3 is TGTGCCAGCAGGCCGGGACAGATGGAGACCCAGTACTTC. It codes for CASRPGQMETQYF.

The chain carries TRBV15 and TRBJ2-2; TRBD1 aligns across 8 bases. The germline gives CDR1 LNHNV, CDR2 YYDKDF (reference sequence). This CDR3 has 17 amino acids. J gave up 1 base and V 1 base, and 5 bases lay outside the gene matches. The DNA for the CDR3 is TGTGCCACCAGCAGAGGGGTGACAGGGGTGAACACCGGGGAGCTGTTTTTT. It is translated as CATSRGVTGVNTGELFF.

The V gene is TRBV7-3, the J gene TRBJ2-1; 8 bases are shared with TRBD2. The V gene end was trimmed by 2 bases and the J gene end by 7 bases; junction bases not matched to a gene: 16. The CDR3 runs 18 residues. Germline-derived CDR1 and CDR2 are SGHTA and FQGTGA. The CDR3 reads CASSLFGAGGLGGNEQFF. The CDR3 nucleotides read TGTGCCAGCAGCTTATTTGGCGCGGGGGGCCTAGGAGGGAATGAGCAGTTCTTC.

The rearrangement links TRBV30 to TRBJ1-1, with D unclear. The germline gives CDR1 GTSNPN, CDR2 SVGIG (reference sequence). The V gene lost 1 base and the J gene lost 8 bases, with 11 bases spanning the gap. This CDR3 region has 12 residues. The CDR3 reads CAWSATSVEAFF. CDR3 DNA sequence: TGTGCCTGGAGTGCCACGTCAGTCGAAGCTTTCTTT.

The chain links TRBV9 to TRBJ1-1; no clear D. Germline V lookup: CDR1 SGDLS, CDR2 YYNGEE. With 2 bases removed from V and 5 bases from J, the gap between germline ends came to 13 bases. The CDR3 loop spans 14 amino acids. The CDR3 DNA follows: TGTGCCAGCAGCGTCGGGAGGGTTGGAACTGAAGCTTTCTTT. Encoded protein: CASSVGRVGTEAFF.

The V gene is TRBV7-9, the J gene TRBJ1-4; 8 nucleotides line up with TRBD1. Trimming cost V 5 bases and J 4 bases; bases outside gene matches: 9. The CDR3 contains 16 residues. CDR1 SEHNR and CDR2 FQNEAQ come from the germline V gene (reference sequence). The CDR3 bases are TGTGCCAGCAGCCCAACCGGGACAGGTCTTAATGAAAAACTGTTTTTT. Amino acids: CASSPTGTGLNEKLFF.

V and J are TRBV30 and TRBJ1-3; tentative D call: TRBD1 (6 bases). CDR3 length equals 14 residues. The germline CDR1 and CDR2 sequences are GTSNPN and SVGIG (reference sequence). Between the trimmed V and J ends, which lost 3 bases and 2 bases, there was a span of 11 bases. The CDR3 region is CAWSGGAAGNTIYF. The CDR3 DNA sequence: TGTGCCTGGAGCGGGGGGGCAGCTGGAAACACCATATATTTT. Full variable domain (rest looked up from reference TRBV30 and TRBJ1-3): SQTIHQWPATLVQPVGSPLSLECTVEGTSNPNLYWYRQAAGRGLQLLFYSVGIGQISSEVPQNLSASRPQDRQFILSSKKLLLSDSGFYLCAWSGGAAGNTIYFGEGSWLTVV.

The rearrangement uses TRBV6-6 and TRBJ2-7; 7 bases map to TRBD1. The CDR3 covers 15 residues. Per germline, CDR1 MNHNY and CDR2 SVGAGI (reference sequence). V lost 5 bases and J lost 3; bases outside the gene matches: 10. CDR3 nucleotide sequence: TGTGCCAGCAGTACCCCCGAGACAGGGAGCTACGAGCAGTACTTC. It is translated as CASSTPETGSYEQYF.

The chain joins TRBV10-1 to TRBJ1-2; the match to TRBD1 covers 8 bases. The V segment lost 9 bases and the J segment 6 bases; nucleotides outside the gene matches: 9. From germline, CDR1 is WNHNN and CDR2 SYGVQD (reference sequence). The CDR3 runs to 13 residues. Here the CDR3 reads CARRVRGPDGYTF. CDR3 coding DNA: TGCGCCAGAAGAGTCAGGGGGCCCGATGGCTACACCTTC.